This TCR beta chain was sequenced for a study of blood T cell repertoires in COVID-19. CDR1 is SGHRS, CDR2 YFSETQ, per germline. V lost 2 bases, J lost 0 bases, and 9 bases lay in between. CDR3 size: 14 residues. Methods used by the authors: Amplified reference gene primers provided the basis for estimating nucleated cell counts. Some clones are missing from TCRdb's copy, which holds only in-frame ones; the method was immunoSEQ multiplex PCR. V and J calls and clone size are as listed in that table; D and trimming were resolved from the DNA. The repertoire has about 27,000 clones, 82% of them found once; the top ten carry about 1.7%.

The sequence came from a man older than 75 with active or convalescent COVID-19. V is TRBV5-1 and J is TRBJ2-7; the D gene is possibly TRBD1 (6 bases). Sample: peripheral blood. The CDR3 loop reads CASSFRDTSYEQYF. DNA for the CDR3: TGCGCCAGCAGCTTCCGGGACACCTCCTACGAGCAGTACTTC.